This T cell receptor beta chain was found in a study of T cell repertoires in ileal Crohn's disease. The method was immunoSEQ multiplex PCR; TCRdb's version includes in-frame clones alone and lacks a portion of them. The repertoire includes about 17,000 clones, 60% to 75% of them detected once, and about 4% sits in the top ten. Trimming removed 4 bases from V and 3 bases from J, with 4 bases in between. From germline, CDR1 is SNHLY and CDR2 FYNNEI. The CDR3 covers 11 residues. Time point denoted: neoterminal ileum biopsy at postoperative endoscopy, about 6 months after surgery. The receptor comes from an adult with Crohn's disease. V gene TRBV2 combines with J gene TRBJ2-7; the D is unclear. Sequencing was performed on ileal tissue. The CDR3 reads CASSVHYEQYF. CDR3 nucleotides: TGTGCCAGCAGTGTACACTACGAGCAGTACTTC.